This T cell receptor (beta chain) was retrieved from a study of blood T cell repertoires in COVID-19 (dated by TCRdb to about 2020). Broadly, across the study: Samples covering the acute and convalescent phases of COVID-19 were provided by collaborators in the United States, Italy and Spain. The prospective study material was composed of cDNA or gDNA derived from T cells, B-cell-depleted T cells, or PBMCs. Deeply sampled blood TCRbeta repertoires from subjects exposed to, actively infected with, or recovered from COVID-19 were included in the dataset. The repertoires were released in a freely available public database intended as a resource for research on the immune response to SARS-CoV-2. Samples were obtained from the ongoing ImmuneRACE study (first 160 participants) and from some 1,200 subjects provided by 6 global collaborators. A de-identified subject ID, COVID-19 status, age in years and sex were almost always included in the sample metadata. Where available, HLA class I and class II types were obtained from metadata supplied by the sample provider rather than from assay-based typing. General conclusions and limits of the study: The amount of clinical and demographic metadata varied by source and participant and was provided uncurated.

On this clone: Its recognized antigen is unknown. Base-call qualities are not available, and no considerably larger clone is one nucleotide away.

Participants in the prospective study were aged about 18 to 95 years, lived in 24 United States geographic areas, and enrolled through a virtual design. To assign participants to cohorts, the prospective study relied on clinical history that participants themselves reported in a screening survey and a study questionnaire. Recovered participants in ImmuneRACE Cohort 3 were defined by two consecutive negative NP/OP PCR tests, clearance by a healthcare professional, or resolution of symptoms. Mobile phlebotomists in the prospective study collected whole blood, serum and a nasopharyngeal or oropharyngeal swab from every participant. Prospective study participants could optionally give additional blood draws and questionnaires over an approximately 2-month period. Blood samples from the prospective study were shipped frozen or at room temperature prior to DNA extraction. V is trimmed back by 3 bases and J by 0 bases, and the junction contains 12 bases that no gene match accounts for. Looking up the germline V gene yields CDR1 LGHNA and CDR2 YSLEER. From cysteine to phenylalanine, the CDR3 is 18 amino acids long. The kept DNA is CDR3 alone, 54 bases in frame from the first base.

TCRbeta CDR3 regions were amplified from genomic DNA using the immunoSEQ Assay, a bias-controlled multiplex PCR. The paper's processing steps were these. Nucleated cell counts per sample were estimated from amplification of reference gene primers within the assay. To quantify the absolute abundance of each unique TCRbeta CDR3 rearrangement, sequence reads were collapsed and filtered. Productive Simpson clonality was computed per sample as the square root of Simpson's diversity index over productive rearrangements. What TCRdb holds here is the immuneACCESS table cut down to in-frame rearrangements. Part of the clones is not present; checked against another copy, under half of the missing clones reflect an unresolved V gene, and the others are unexplained. The DNA gave D and trimming, while V, J and clone size come from that table. This sample comprises approximately 320,000 clones, 80% to 90% of them detected only once. 8.5% to 10% of the sample is held by the ten biggest clonotypes.

The V and J genes are TRBV4-3 and TRBJ2-3, with TRBD1 matching 7 junction bases. The TCR sequence derives from a woman under 30 who had recovered from COVID-19. The specimen was PBMCs or T cells enriched from blood (not recorded which). The DNA sequence follows: TGCGCCAGCAGCCAGGCCCTGGTAACAGGGGCTAGCACAGATACGCAGTATTTT. Its coded protein is CASSQALVTGASTDTQYF.